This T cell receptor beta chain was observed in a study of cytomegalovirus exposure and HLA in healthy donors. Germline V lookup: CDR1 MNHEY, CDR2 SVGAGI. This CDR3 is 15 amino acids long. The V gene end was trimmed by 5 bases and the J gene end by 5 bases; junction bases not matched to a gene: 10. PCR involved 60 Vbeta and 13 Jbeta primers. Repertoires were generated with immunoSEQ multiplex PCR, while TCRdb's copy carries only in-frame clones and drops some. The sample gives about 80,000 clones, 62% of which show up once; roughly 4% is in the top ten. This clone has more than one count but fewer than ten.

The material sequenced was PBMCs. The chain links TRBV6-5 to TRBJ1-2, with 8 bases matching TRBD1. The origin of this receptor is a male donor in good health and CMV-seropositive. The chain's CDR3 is CASSPQGGARYGYTF. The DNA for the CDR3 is TGTGCCAGCAGTCCACAGGGGGGCGCTCGGTATGGCTACACCTTC.